This T cell receptor beta chain was sequenced during a study of cytomegalovirus exposure and HLA in healthy donors. Study-level findings and limits: With further analysis later on, most CMV-associated TCR beta chains appeared HLA-restricted. For cytomegalovirus status, the classifier reportedly gave diagnoses with high specificity and sensitivity. Near-uniform donor sequencing depth was presumed by presence/absence analyses. The authors listed 164 TCR beta chains as cytomegalovirus-associated.

Germline trimming cut 5 bases from V and 4 bases from J; bases unmatched to any gene: 7. This CDR3 is 15 amino acids long. Germline V gene sequence: CDR1 MNHEY, CDR2 SMNVEV (reference sequence). The PCR used 60 Vbeta and 13 Jbeta primers. Profiled with immunoSEQ multiplex PCR; TCRdb holds only in-frame clones, not every one. The sample yields some 110,000 clones, around 83% seen once. A single count supports this clone. The antigen is undetermined. The chain joins TRBV27 to TRBJ2-1; 8 bases line up with TRBD1. The TCR sequence derives from a man aged 30 to 39 in good health and CMV-seropositive. The sequencing input was PBMCs. The CDR3: CASSLQGAQYNEQFF. The CDR3, as DNA: TGTGCCAGCAGTCTGCAGGGGGCGCAGTACAATGAGCAGTTCTTC.